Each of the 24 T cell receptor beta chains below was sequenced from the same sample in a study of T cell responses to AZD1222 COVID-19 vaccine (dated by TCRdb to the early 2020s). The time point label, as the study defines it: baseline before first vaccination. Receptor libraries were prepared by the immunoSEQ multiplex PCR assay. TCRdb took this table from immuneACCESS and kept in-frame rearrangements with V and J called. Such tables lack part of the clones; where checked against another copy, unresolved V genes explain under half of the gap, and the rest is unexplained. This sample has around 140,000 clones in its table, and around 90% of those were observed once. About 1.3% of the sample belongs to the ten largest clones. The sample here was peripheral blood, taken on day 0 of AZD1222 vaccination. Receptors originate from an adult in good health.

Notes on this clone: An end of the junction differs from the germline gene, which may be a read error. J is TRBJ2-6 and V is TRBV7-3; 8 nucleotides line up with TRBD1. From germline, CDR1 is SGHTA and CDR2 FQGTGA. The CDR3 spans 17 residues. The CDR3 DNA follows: TGTGCCAGCAGCCTAACCGGGACAGGATCTGGGGCCAACGTCCTGACTTTC. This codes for CASSLTGTGSGANVLTF.

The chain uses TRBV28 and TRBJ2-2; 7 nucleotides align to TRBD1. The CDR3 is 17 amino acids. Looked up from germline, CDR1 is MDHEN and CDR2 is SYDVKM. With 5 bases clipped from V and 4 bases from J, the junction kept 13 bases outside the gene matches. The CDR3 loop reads CASSPRTGRLGTGELFF. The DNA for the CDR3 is TGTGCCAGCAGTCCCCGGACAGGAAGATTAGGCACCGGGGAGCTGTTTTTT.

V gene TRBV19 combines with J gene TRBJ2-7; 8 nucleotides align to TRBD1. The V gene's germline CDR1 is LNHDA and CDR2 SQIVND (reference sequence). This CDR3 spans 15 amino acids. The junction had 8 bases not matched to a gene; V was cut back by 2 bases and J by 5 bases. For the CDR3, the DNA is TGTGCCAGTAGTATAAGGACAGGGACAATCCACGAGCAGTACTTC. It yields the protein CASSIRTGTIHEQYF.

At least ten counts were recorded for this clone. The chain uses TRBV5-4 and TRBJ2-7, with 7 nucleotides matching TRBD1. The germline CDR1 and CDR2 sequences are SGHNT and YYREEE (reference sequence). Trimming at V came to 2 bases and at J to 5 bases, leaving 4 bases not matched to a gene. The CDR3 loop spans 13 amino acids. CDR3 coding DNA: TGTGCCAGCAGCTTAGGCAGGGGGAACGAGCAGTACTTC. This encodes CASSLGRGNEQYF. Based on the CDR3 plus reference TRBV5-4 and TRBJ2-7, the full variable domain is ETGVTQSPTHLIKTRGQQVTLRCSSQSGHNTVSWYQQALGQGPQFIFQYYREEENGRGNFPPRFSGLQFPNYSSELNVNALELDDSALYLCASSLGRGNEQYFGPGTRLTVT.

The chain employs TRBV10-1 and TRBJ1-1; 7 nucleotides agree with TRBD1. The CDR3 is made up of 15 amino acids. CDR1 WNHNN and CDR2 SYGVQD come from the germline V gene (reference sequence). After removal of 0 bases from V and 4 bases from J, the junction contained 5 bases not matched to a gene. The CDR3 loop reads CASSESGRDSTEAFF. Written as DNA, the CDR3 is TGCGCCAGCAGTGAGTCAGGCAGGGACAGCACTGAAGCTTTCTTT.

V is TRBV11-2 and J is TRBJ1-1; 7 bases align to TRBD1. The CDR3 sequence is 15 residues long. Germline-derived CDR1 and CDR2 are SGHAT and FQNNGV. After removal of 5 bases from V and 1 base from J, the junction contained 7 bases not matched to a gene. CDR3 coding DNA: TGTGCCAGCAGCCTATCCGGGACAGCGAACACTGAAGCTTTCTTT. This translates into CASSLSGTANTEAFF.

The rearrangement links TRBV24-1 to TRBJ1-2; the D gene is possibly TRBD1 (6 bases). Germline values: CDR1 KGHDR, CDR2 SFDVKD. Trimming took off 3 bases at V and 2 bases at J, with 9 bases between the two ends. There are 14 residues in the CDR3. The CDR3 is CATSDGGMNYGYTF. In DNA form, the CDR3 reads TGTGCCACCAGTGATGGGGGCATGAACTATGGCTACACCTTC.

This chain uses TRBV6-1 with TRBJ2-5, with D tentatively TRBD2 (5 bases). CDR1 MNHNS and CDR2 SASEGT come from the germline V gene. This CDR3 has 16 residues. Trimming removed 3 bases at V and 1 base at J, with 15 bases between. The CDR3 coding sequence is TGTGCCAGCAGTGACTTCGAAGGACTCGGCCAAGAGACCCAGTACTTC. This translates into CASSDFEGLGQETQYF.

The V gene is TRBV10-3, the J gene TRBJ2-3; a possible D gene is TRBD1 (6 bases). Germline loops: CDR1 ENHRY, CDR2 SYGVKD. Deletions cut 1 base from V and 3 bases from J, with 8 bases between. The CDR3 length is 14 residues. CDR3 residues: CAISEYRATDTQYF. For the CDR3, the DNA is TGTGCCATCAGTGAGTACAGGGCTACAGATACGCAGTATTTT.

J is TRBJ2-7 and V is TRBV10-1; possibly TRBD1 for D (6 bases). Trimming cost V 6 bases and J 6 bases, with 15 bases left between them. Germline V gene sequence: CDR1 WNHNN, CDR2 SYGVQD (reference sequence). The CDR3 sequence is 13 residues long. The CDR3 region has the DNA TGCGCCAGCAGCGATATCCTCAGGGGCGAGCAGTACTTC. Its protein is CASSDILRGEQYF.

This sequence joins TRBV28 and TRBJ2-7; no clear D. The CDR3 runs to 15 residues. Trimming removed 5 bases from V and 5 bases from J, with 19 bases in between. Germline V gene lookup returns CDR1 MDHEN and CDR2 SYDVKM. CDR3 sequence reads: CASSPPRVGPDEQYF. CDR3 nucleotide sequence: TGTGCCAGCAGTCCACCCCGCGTAGGGCCCGACGAGCAGTACTTC. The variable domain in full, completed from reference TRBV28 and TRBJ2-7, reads DVKVTQSSRYLVKRTGEKVFLECVQDMDHENMFWYRQDPGLGLRLIYFSYDVKMKEKGDIPEGYSVSREKKERFSLILESASTNQTSMYLCASSPPRVGPDEQYFGPGTRLTVT.

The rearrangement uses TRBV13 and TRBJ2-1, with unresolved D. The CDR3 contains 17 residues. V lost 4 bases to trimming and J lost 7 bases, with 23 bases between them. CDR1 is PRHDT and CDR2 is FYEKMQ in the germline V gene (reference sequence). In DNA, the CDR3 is TGTGCCAGCAGCTCCCCATCTTTTAACCGCCTAGGGAATGAGCAGTTCTTC. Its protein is CASSSPSFNRLGNEQFF.

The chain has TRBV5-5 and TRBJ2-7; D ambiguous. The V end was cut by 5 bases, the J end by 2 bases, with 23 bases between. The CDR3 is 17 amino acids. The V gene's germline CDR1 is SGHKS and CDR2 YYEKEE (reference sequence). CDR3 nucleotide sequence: TGTGCCAGCAGATACTGGCCTCAACCCCTACCCGCCTACGAGCAGTACTTC. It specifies CASRYWPQPLPAYEQYF. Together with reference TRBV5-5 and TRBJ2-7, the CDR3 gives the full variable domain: DAGVTQSPTHLIKTRGQQVTLRCSPISGHKSVSWYQQVLGQGPQFIFQYYEKEERGRGNFPDRFSARQFPNYSSELNVNALLLGDSALYLCASRYWPQPLPAYEQYFGPGTRLTVT.

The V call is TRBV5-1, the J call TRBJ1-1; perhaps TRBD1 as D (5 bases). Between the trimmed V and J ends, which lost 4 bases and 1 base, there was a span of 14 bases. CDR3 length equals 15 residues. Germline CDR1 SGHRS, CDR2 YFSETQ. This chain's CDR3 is CASSPIPTGNTEAFF. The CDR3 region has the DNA TGCGCCAGCAGCCCCATTCCCACAGGGAACACTGAAGCTTTCTTT.

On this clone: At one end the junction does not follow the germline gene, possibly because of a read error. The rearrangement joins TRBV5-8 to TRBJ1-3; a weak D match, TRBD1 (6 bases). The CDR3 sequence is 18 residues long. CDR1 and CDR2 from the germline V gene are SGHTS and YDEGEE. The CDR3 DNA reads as TGTGCCAGCAGCTTGGCCCGAGGAGCAGGGGAGAATGGAGACACCATATATTTT. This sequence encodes CASSLARGAGENGDTIYF. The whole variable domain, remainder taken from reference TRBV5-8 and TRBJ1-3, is EAGVTQSPTHLIKTRGQQATLRCSPISGHTSVYWYQQALGLGLQFLLWYDEGEERNRGNFPPRFSGRQFPNYSSELNVNALELEDSALYLCASSLARGAGENGDTIYFGEGSWLTVV.

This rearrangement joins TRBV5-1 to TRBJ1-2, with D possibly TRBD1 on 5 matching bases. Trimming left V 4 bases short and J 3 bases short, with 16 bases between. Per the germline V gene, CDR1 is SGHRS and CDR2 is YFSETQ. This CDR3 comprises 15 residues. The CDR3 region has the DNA TGCGCCAGCAGCCCGGGGGATCTTGGGGACTATGGCTACACCTTC. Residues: CASSPGDLGDYGYTF.

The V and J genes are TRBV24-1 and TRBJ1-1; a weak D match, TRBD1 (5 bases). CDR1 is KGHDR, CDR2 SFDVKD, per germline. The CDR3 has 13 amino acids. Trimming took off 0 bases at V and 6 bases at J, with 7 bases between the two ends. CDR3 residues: CATSDLPGPEAFF. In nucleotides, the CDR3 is TGTGCCACCAGTGATTTGCCAGGGCCTGAAGCTTTCTTT.

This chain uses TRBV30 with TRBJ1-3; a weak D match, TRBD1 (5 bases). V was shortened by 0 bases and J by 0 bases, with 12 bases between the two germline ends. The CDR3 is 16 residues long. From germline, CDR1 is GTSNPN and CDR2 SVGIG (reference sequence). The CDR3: CAWSVIKTASGNTIYF. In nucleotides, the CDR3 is TGTGCCTGGAGTGTTATTAAGACAGCCTCTGGAAACACCATATATTTT.

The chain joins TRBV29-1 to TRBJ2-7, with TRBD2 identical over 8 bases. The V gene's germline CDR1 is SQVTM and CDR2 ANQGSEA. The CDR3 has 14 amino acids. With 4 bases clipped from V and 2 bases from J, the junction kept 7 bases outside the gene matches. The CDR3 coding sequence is TGCAGCGTTGGGCCCCGGGGGGGGACCTACGAGCAGTACTTC. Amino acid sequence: CSVGPRGGTYEQYF.

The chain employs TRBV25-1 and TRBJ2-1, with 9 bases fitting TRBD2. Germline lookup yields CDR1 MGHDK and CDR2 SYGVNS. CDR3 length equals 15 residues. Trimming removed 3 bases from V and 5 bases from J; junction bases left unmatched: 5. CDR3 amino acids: CASSDTTSGDNEQFF. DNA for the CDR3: TGTGCCAGCAGTGATACGACTAGCGGCGACAATGAGCAGTTCTTC.

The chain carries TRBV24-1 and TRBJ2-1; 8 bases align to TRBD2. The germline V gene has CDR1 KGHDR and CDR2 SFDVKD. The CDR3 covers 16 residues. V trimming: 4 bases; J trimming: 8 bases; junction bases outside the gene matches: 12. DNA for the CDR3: TGTGCCACCAGTGACAGAGGGACTAGTTTAGGGGATGAGCAGTTCTTC. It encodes CATSDRGTSLGDEQFF.

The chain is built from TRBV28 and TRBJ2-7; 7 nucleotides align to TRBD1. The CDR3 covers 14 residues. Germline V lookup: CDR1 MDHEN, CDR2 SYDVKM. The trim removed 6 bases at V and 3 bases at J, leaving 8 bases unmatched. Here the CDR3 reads CASSLKGAIYEQYF. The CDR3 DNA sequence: TGTGCCAGCAGCTTAAAGGGGGCGATCTACGAGCAGTACTTC.

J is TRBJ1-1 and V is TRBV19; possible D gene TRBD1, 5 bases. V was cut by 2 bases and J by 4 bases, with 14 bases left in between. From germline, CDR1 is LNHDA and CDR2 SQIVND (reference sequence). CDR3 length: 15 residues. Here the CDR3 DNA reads TGTGCCAGTAGTATACGGGGGACCCTCCCCACTGAAGCTTTCTTT. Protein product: CASSIRGTLPTEAFF.

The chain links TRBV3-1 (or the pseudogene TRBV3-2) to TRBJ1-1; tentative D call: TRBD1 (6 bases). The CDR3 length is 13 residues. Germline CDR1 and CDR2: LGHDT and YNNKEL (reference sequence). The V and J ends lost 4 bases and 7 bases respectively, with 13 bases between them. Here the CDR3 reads CASSPAGQFEAFF. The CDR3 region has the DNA TGTGCCAGCAGCCCCGCCGGACAGTTTGAAGCTTTCTTT.